These 24 T cell receptor beta chains were all obtained from the same sample, sequenced in a study of response to subunit inactivated influenza vaccine. TCRdb re-called the RT-PCR reads with MiXCR, one entry per CDR3 protein. The sample lists more than 400,000 distinct CDR3 sequences, approximately 6.9% occurring once. The specimen comprised PBMCs from blood, sampled less than 30 months after vaccination. The receptor source for this set is a man aged 50 to 75 who received an inactivated influenza vaccine.

The V and J genes are TRBV18 and TRBJ2-1; tentatively, D is TRBD2 (7 bases). Trimming shortened V by 5 bases and J by 9 bases, and 14 bases separated the two germline ends. Per the germline V gene, CDR1 is KGHSH and CDR2 is LQKENI. This CDR3 region has 13 residues. This CDR3 reads CASSANREGEQFF. The CDR3 DNA reads TGTGCCAGCTCAGCAAACAGGGAGGGTGAGCAGTTCTTC.

This clonotype has a handful of counts. The chain employs TRBV6-1 and TRBJ2-2; 8 bases agree with TRBD1. The CDR3 covers 16 residues. Germline CDR1 MNHNS, CDR2 SASEGT. J gave up 0 bases and V 6 bases, and 6 bases lay outside the gene matches. As DNA, the CDR3 is TGTGCCAGCAGCAAAAACAGGGGGACGAACACCGGGGAGCTGTTTTTT. This gives the protein CASSKNRGTNTGELFF.

The chain combines TRBV27 with TRBJ2-7; 7 nucleotides align to TRBD2. Trimming cost V 8 bases and J 2 bases; bases outside gene matches: 12. The germline V gene has CDR1 MNHEY and CDR2 SMNVEV (reference sequence). The CDR3 loop spans 15 amino acids. The CDR3 DNA follows: TGTGCCAGCCAGTCTGGGGGGGTGAACACCTACGAGCAGTACTTC. The encoded protein is CASQSGGVNTYEQYF.

This clonotype was detected a few times. Likely a read error: the CDR3 ends without its conserved phenylalanine or tryptophan. The V call is TRBV7-9, the J call TRBJ1-4; weak D call: TRBD1 (5 bases). The CDR3 has 14 residues. V was shortened by 6 bases and J by 8 bases, with 16 bases between the two germline ends. The germline CDR1 and CDR2 sequences are SEHNR and FQNEAQ (reference sequence). CDR3 coding DNA: TGTGCCAGCAGACGGGGGAAGATGGAAGAAAAACTGTTTCTT. Translated, it gives CASRRGKMEEKLFL.

V usage is TRBV20-1 and J usage is TRBJ2-1, with D possibly TRBD1 on 6 matching bases. Germline V CDR1 and CDR2: DFQATT, SNEGSKA (reference sequence). Trimming cost V 2 bases and J 1 base, with 12 bases left between them. This CDR3 contains 15 residues. CDR3 in amino acids: CSARQGRGSYNEQFF. CDR3 DNA sequence: TGCAGTGCTAGACAGGGGCGAGGGTCCTACAATGAGCAGTTCTTC.

This clonotype was detected only a few times. The J gene is TRBJ2-4, the V gene TRBV20-1, with D unresolved. The germline V gene encodes CDR1 DFQATT and CDR2 SNEGSKA (reference sequence). V was trimmed by 1 base and J by 0 bases, leaving 10 bases between them. The CDR3 loop spans 15 amino acids. The CDR3 DNA reads as TGCAGTGCTAGAGTGGGTAAACTAGCCAAAAACATTCAGTACTTC. This gives the protein CSARVGKLAKNIQYF.

J is TRBJ2-2 and V is TRBV4-1; possibly TRBD1 for D (5 bases). V lost 4 bases to trimming and J lost 6 bases, with 15 bases between them. The CDR3 covers 15 residues. Germline V gene sequence: CDR1 MGHRA, CDR2 YSYEKL. The CDR3 reads CASSRFGEGAGELFF. CDR3 DNA sequence: TGCGCCAGCAGCCGCTTTGGGGAAGGGGCCGGGGAGCTGTTTTTT.

This clonotype turned up a few times. The rearrangement joins TRBV24-1 to TRBJ2-3; 7 bases are shared with TRBD2. Germline CDR1 reads KGHDR; CDR2 reads SFDVKD. The V gene end was trimmed by 4 bases and the J gene end by 0 bases; junction bases not matched to a gene: 3. This CDR3 region has 15 residues. The CDR3, as DNA: TGTGCCACCAGTGACGGGACTACTAGCACAGATACGCAGTATTTT. Encoded protein: CATSDGTTSTDTQYF.

This clonotype was recorded at least ten times. V usage is TRBV6-2 or TRBV6-3 and J usage is TRBJ2-5; TRBD2 might be the D (5 bases). This CDR3 spans 12 amino acids. The germline CDR1 and CDR2 sequences are MNHEY and SVGEGT. With 6 bases removed from V and 3 bases from J, the gap between germline ends came to 8 bases. The CDR3, as DNA: TGTGCCAGCAGGAGGGATGAAGAGACCCAGTACTTC. Its translation: CASRRDEETQYF.

This clonotype was detected many times. This CDR3 is CASSSGLAGGPSSYEQYF. For the CDR3, the DNA is TGTGCCAGCAGTTCCGGACTAGCGGGAGGGCCAAGCTCCTACGAGCAGTACTTC. This chain uses TRBV12-3 or TRBV12-4 with TRBJ2-7; 15 bases are a match to TRBD2. The V segment lost 4 bases and the J segment 0 bases; nucleotides outside the gene matches: 7. This CDR3 is 18 amino acids long.

The rearrangement uses TRBV6-1 and TRBJ2-7; a possible D gene is TRBD1 (6 bases). The CDR3 contains 14 residues. The germline V and J ends were trimmed by 7 bases and 5 bases, with 18 bases remaining between them. From germline, CDR1 is MNHNS and CDR2 SASEGT. CDR3 amino acids: CASTPTGHFDEQYF. In DNA form, the CDR3 reads TGTGCCAGCACTCCGACGGGACATTTTGACGAGCAGTACTTC.

This clonotype was seen only a few times. This sequence joins TRBV20-1 and TRBJ2-7; 8 bases map to TRBD1. Looked up from germline, CDR1 is DFQATT and CDR2 is SNEGSKA (reference sequence). The CDR3 consists of 14 residues. Losses at the gene ends were 5 bases for V and 0 bases for J; bases not matched to a gene: 6. The CDR3: CSARQGASSYEQYF. CDR3 nucleotides: TGCAGTGCTCGGCAGGGGGCAAGCTCCTACGAGCAGTACTTC.

This clonotype was observed at least ten times. The chain combines TRBV5-1 with TRBJ1-4, with 9 bases fitting TRBD1. Trimming at V came to 1 base and at J to 8 bases, leaving 6 bases not matched to a gene. CDR3 size: 15 residues. Germline V lookup: CDR1 SGHRS, CDR2 YFSETQ. This CDR3 reads CASSLTGGNREKLFF. The CDR3 DNA is TGCGCCAGCAGCTTGACAGGGGGCAATCGCGAAAAACTGTTTTTT.

This sequence joins TRBV5-5 and TRBJ2-3; unclear D gene. The CDR3 sequence is 14 residues long. The V gene's germline CDR1 is SGHKS and CDR2 YYEKEE (reference sequence). The ends were cut back, 0 bases at V and 1 base at J, with 6 bases in the middle. CDR3 sequence (DNA): TGTGCCAGCAGCTTGGCCAGGCGCACAGATACGCAGTATTTT. Its translation: CASSLARRTDTQYF.

This clonotype was seen repeatedly, ten times or more. The rearrangement uses TRBV7-9 and TRBJ2-1; unclear D gene. CDR3 length: 14 residues. Deletions cut 6 bases from V and 8 bases from J, with 17 bases between. The germline CDR1 and CDR2 sequences are SEHNR and FQNEAQ (reference sequence). The CDR3 DNA follows: TGTGCCAGCAGTGGTTCCCCCTTAGTAGATGAGCAGTTCTTC. Its protein is CASSGSPLVDEQFF.

The chain employs TRBV7-9 and TRBJ2-3; TRBD2 aligns across 7 bases. CDR1 and CDR2 from the germline V gene are SEHNR and FQNEAQ (reference sequence). The junction had 7 bases not matched to a gene; V was cut back by 0 bases and J by 1 base. The CDR3 covers 17 residues. In DNA form, the CDR3 reads TGTGCCAGCAGCTTAGCTAGTGCTAGCGGTGGCACAGATACGCAGTATTTT. Amino acid sequence: CASSLASASGGTDTQYF.

The table lists this clonotype with a few counts. This chain joins TRBV5-1 and TRBJ2-7; no firm D call. There are 13 residues in the CDR3. Per germline, CDR1 SGHRS and CDR2 YFSETQ. Trimming shortened V by 7 bases and J by 1 base, and 12 bases separated the two germline ends. CDR3 protein: CASGPAASYEQYF. CDR3 sequence (DNA): TGCGCCAGCGGGCCTGCTGCTTCCTACGAGCAGTACTTC.

As regards this clonotype: A read error may produce the germline difference seen at one junction end. CDR3 sequence reads: CACTRGGGIYEQYF. As DNA, the CDR3 is TGTGCCTGCACCCGCGGGGGCGGAATCTACGAGCAGTACTTT. This chain joins TRBV30 and TRBJ2-7; D is possibly TRBD2 (7 bases). This CDR3 region has 14 residues. Germline lookup yields CDR1 GTSNPN and CDR2 SVGIG (reference sequence).

This clonotype has a count of ten or more. This chain connects TRBV12-3 or TRBV12-4 to TRBJ1-6; TRBD1 matches at 8 bases. The length of the CDR3 is 15 residues. V lost 5 bases and J lost 10; bases outside the gene matches: 10. The CDR3 bases are TGTGCCAGCAGTCCCAACACCGGGACAGGCTCACCCCTCCACTTT. This translates into CASSPNTGTGSPLHF.

The rearrangement joins TRBV6-1 to TRBJ2-7; D gene uncertain. The V and J ends lost 7 bases and 0 bases respectively, with 19 bases between them. Germline CDR1 and CDR2: MNHNS and SASEGT. The CDR3 runs 16 residues. CDR3 protein: CASTPTGVGFSYEQYF. As DNA, the CDR3 is TGTGCCAGCACTCCAACTGGGGTGGGCTTCTCCTACGAGCAGTACTTC.

The chain recombines TRBV28 with TRBJ2-4; either TRBD1 or TRBD2 may fit D (5 bases each). The V and J ends lost 9 bases and 5 bases respectively, with 17 bases between them. The germline CDR1 and CDR2 sequences are MDHEN and SYDVKM. The CDR3 is 14 amino acids. DNA of the CDR3: TGTGCCAGTCTGGGTATCGGGGCCCAAAACATTCAGTACTTC. It is translated as CASLGIGAQNIQYF.

This clonotype was detected a few times. The rearrangement uses TRBV12-3 or TRBV12-4 and TRBJ1-4; D call uncertain. The CDR3 totals 14 residues. V was trimmed by 6 bases and J by 10 bases, leaving 18 bases between them. DNA for the CDR3: TGTGCCAGCAGCCTCTCCGCGTCGTTTGGAAAACTGTTTTTT. It codes for CASSLSASFGKLFF.

This clonotype was observed a handful of times. The CDR3 spells CSAIRGLGYGYTF. The DNA for the CDR3 is TGCAGTGCCATTAGGGGGCTGGGCTATGGCTACACCTTC. The chain employs TRBV20-1 and TRBJ1-2; 7 bases line up with TRBD1. V trimming: 6 bases; J trimming: 4 bases; junction bases outside the gene matches: 8. This CDR3 is built from 13 residues. Germline V gene sequence: CDR1 DFQATT, CDR2 SNEGSKA (reference sequence).

CDR3: CATSRERAGYTF. In DNA form, the CDR3 reads TGTGCCACCAGCAGAGAACGCGCTGGCTACACCTTC. The rearrangement joins TRBV15 to TRBJ1-2; D unresolved. The CDR3 runs 12 residues. V was pared by 0 bases and J by 7 bases, with 6 bases between. CDR1 is LNHNV and CDR2 is YYDKDF in the germline V gene (reference sequence).